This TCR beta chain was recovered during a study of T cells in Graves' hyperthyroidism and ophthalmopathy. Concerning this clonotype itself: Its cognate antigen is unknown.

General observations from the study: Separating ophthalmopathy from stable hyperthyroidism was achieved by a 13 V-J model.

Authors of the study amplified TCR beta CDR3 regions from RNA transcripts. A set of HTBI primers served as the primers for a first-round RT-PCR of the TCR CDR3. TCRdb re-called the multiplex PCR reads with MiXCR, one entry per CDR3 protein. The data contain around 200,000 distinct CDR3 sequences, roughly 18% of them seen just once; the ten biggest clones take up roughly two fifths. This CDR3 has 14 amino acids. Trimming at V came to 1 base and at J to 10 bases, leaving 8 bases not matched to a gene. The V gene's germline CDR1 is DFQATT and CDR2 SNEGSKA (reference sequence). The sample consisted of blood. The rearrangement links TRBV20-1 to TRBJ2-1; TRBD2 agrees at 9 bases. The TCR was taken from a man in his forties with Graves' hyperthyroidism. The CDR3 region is CSARVGGGASEQFF. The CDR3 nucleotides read TGCAGTGCTAGAGTCGGCGGGGGGGCGTCGGAGCAGTTCTTC.